This T cell receptor beta chain emerged from a study of blood T cell repertoires in COVID-19. In the study overall: From the United States, Italy and Spain came samples of acute and convalescent COVID-19. The analysed material was cDNA or gDNA that came from T cells, B-cell-depleted T cells, or PBMCs.

In germline, CDR1 is SGHTA, CDR2 FQGTGA. The V segment lost 2 bases and the J segment 7 bases; nucleotides outside the gene matches: 3. The CDR3 is 15 residues long. Original processing notes: Reference gene primers were amplified, and this amplification served to estimate nucleated cell counts. Profiling relied on immunoSEQ multiplex PCR, and the TCRdb table lists in-frame clones only, not all of them. That table supplies the V and J calls and clone size; D and trimming were determined from the DNA. This sample has fewer than 15,000 clones, with around nine tenths found just once. The V gene is TRBV7-3, the J gene TRBJ1-6; 9 bases fit TRBD1. The TCR sequence derives from a woman between 65 and 79 years old in a cohort sampled during active or convalescent COVID-19. The sample consisted of peripheral blood. The CDR3 DNA is TGTGCCAGCAGCTTATGGGGACAGGGCAATTCACCCCTCCACTTT. It specifies CASSLWGQGNSPLHF.